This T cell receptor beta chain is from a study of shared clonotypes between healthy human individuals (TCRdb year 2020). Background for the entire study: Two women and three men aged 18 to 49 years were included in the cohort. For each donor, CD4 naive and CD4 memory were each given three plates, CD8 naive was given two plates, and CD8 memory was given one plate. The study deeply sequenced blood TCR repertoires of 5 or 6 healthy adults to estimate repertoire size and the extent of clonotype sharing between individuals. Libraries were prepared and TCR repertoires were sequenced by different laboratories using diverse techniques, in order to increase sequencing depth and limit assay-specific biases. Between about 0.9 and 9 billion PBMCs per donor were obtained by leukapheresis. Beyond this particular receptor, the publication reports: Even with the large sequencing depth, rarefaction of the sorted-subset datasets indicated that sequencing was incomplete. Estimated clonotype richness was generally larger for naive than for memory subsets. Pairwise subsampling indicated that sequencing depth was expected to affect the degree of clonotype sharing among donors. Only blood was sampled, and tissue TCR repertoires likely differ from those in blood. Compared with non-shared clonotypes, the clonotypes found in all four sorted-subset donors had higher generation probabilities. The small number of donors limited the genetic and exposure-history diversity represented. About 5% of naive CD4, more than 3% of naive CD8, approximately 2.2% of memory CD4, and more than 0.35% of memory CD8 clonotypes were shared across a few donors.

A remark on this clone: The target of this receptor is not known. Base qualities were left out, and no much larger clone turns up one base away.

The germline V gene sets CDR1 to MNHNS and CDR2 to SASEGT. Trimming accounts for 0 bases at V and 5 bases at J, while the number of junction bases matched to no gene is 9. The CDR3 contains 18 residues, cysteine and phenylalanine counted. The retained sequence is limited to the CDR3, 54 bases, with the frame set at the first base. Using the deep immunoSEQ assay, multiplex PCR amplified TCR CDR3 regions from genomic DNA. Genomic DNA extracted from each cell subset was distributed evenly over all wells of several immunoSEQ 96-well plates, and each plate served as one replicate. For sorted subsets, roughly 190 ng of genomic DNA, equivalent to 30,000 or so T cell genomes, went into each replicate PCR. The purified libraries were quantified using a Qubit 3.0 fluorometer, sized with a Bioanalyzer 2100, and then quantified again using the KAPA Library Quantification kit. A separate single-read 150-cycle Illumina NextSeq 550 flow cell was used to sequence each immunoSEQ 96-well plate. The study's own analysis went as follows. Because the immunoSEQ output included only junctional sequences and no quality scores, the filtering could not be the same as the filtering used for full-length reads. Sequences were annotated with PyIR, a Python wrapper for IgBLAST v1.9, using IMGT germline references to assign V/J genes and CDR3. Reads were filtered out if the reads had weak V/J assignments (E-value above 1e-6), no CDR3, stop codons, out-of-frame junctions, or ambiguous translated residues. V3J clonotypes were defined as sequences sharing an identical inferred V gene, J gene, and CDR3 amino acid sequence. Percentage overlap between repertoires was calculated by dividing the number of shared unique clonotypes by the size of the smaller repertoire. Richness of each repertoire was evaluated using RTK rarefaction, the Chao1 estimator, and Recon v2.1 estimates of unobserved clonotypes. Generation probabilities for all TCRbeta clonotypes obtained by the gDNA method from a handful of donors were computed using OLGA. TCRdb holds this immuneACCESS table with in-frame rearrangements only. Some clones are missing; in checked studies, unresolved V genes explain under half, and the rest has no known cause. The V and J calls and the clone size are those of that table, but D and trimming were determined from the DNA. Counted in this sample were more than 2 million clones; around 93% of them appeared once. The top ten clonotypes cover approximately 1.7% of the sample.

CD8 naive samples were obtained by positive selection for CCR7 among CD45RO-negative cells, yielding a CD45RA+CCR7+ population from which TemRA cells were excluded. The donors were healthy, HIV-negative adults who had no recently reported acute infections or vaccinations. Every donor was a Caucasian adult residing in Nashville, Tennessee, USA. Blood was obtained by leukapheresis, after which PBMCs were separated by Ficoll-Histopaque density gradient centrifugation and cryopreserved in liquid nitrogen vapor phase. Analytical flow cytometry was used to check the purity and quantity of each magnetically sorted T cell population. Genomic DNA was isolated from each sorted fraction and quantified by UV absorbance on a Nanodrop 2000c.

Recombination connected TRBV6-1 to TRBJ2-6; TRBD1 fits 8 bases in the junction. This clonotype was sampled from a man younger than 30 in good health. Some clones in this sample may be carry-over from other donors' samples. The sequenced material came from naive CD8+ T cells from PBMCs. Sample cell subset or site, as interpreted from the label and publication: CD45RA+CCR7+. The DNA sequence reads TGTGCCAGCAGTGAAGCGTCAGGGGGCGCAGAATGGGCCAACGTCCTGACTTTC. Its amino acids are CASSEASGGAEWANVLTF.